This T cell receptor beta chain is from a study of T cells in Graves' hyperthyroidism and ophthalmopathy. This clonotype was counted many times. With 3 bases removed from V and 7 bases from J, the gap between germline ends came to 19 bases. This CDR3 has 16 amino acids. CDR1 and CDR2 (germline): MDHEN, SYDVKM. What was amplified from RNA transcripts were TCR beta CDR3 regions. When the TCR CDR3 underwent first-round RT-PCR, the HTBI primer set was used. TCRdb fed the multiplex PCR reads into MiXCR, producing one record per CDR3 protein. The data hold approximately 410,000 distinct CDR3 sequences, with roughly 13% observed a single time.

Material for sequencing was blood. The chain couples TRBV28 to TRBJ2-1; tentative D call: TRBD2 (6 bases). The clonotype originates from a woman under 30 with Graves' hyperthyroidism. Here the CDR3 DNA reads TGTGCCAGCAGTTTCCTAAATAGCGCCGGAGGGAATGAGCAGTTCTTC. It yields the protein CASSFLNSAGGNEQFF.